This T cell receptor beta chain was sequenced for a study of radiation and T cells in renal cell carcinoma. This clone came up once. Time point defined: baseline pretreatment blood. Treatment described: 15 Gy SBRT to primary tumor, nephrectomy 4 weeks later. Trimming took 5 bases from V and 8 from J, leaving 11 bases between them. The CDR3 extends over 12 amino acids. CDR1 is SGHRS and CDR2 is YFSETQ in the germline V gene. Using immunoSEQ multiplex PCR, the repertoire was profiled, and TCRdb retains in-frame clones only, with some absent. The table lists 150,000 or so clones, about 88% of them singletons.

This rearrangement joins TRBV5-1 to TRBJ2-1, with D possibly called TRBD1 or TRBD2 (7 bases each). This sequence was found in a woman aged 50 to 60 with renal cell carcinoma. Material: blood, obtained from a patient whose treatment included radiotherapy and nephrectomy. The CDR3 nucleotides read TGCGCCAGCAGGTCAGGGGGGGATGAGCAGTTCTTC. Translated: CASRSGGDEQFF.